Reported below is one T cell receptor (beta chain). The record originates from a study of blood T cell repertoires in COVID-19. As for the study in general: PBMCs, B-cell-depleted T cells, or T cells were the source of the cDNA or gDNA that made up the material.

V was clipped by 4 bases and J by 2 bases; unmatched bases: 4. Germline V CDR1 and CDR2: SGHNT, YYREEE (reference sequence). This CDR3 contains 15 residues. In the original analysis: Amplification of reference gene primers provided the estimated nucleated cell counts. Assay: immunoSEQ multiplex PCR; the TCRdb copy retains only in-frame clones and omits some. V and J calls and clone size are given by that table; D and trimming were obtained from the DNA. This table holds about 160,000 clones, around 84% found once. Participants' reported clinical history set cohort assignment. Among Cohort 3 donors, those recovered had two negative PCRs, clearance, or symptom resolution.

Sequencing used PBMCs or T cells enriched from blood (not recorded which). The chain employs TRBV5-4 and TRBJ2-7, with 12 bases lining up with TRBD2. The TCR was taken from a man in his fifties who had recovered from COVID-19. In DNA form, the CDR3 reads TGTGCCAGCAGCATCGGACTAGCGGGGACCTACGAGCAGTACTTC. Translation: CASSIGLAGTYEQYF.